Each of the 22 T cell receptor beta chains below was sequenced from the same sample in a study of type 1 and type 2 diabetes patients. Genomic DNA was the PCR template. A primer set of 30 forward and 13 reverse primers amplified the CDR3. TCRdb re-analysed the multiplex PCR reads in MiXCR, keeping a single row per CDR3 protein. Among some 250,000 distinct CDR3 sequences listed, 47% were seen once. Source material: peripheral blood mononuclear cells (PBMCs). These receptors were collected from a man younger than 35 with type 2 diabetes.

This clonotype was picked up many times. The V gene is TRBV30, the J gene TRBJ2-7, with D maybe TRBD1 (7 bases). V was cut by 0 bases and J by 4 bases, with 13 bases left in between. Germline CDR1 and CDR2: GTSNPN and SVGIG (reference sequence). The CDR3 covers 14 residues. CDR3 region: CAWSVQGRMYEQYF. The CDR3 bases are TGTGCCTGGAGTGTACAGGGGAGGATGTACGAGCAGTACTTC.

The chain carries TRBV4-1 and TRBJ1-2; D remains ambiguous. CDR3 length equals 15 residues. Trimming took 7 bases from V and 8 from J, leaving 23 bases between them. The germline gives CDR1 MGHRA, CDR2 YSYEKL. CDR3 DNA: TGCGCCAGCACACAACCGAGCACACCGAGTTTCGGCTACACCTTC. It specifies CASTQPSTPSFGYTF.

The V and J genes are TRBV20-1 and TRBJ2-7; D call uncertain. Looked up from germline, CDR1 is DFQATT and CDR2 is SNEGSKA (reference sequence). The CDR3 is 13 amino acids. Trimming pared 6 bases from V and 4 bases from J, leaving 16 bases between. The CDR3 DNA reads TGCAGTGCGATTGACACAGCCCCTTACGAGCAGTACTTC. Protein sequence: CSAIDTAPYEQYF.

The chain recombines TRBV12-3 or TRBV12-4 with TRBJ2-7; weak D call: TRBD1 (6 bases). This CDR3 has 16 residues. The germline V and J ends were trimmed by 5 bases and 1 base, with 18 bases remaining between them. The CDR3 bases are TGTGCCAGCAGTCCCTGGGGGCAGGGTACGTCCTACGAGCAGTACTTC. Translated: CASSPWGQGTSYEQYF.

The rearrangement uses TRBV19 and TRBJ1-5, with D perhaps TRBD1 (6 bases). This CDR3 contains 15 residues. The V end lost 7 bases, the J end lost 7 bases, and 20 bases lay between the germline ends. CDR1 is LNHDA, CDR2 SQIVND, per germline (reference sequence). CDR3: CASKRDWGAFQPQHF. The CDR3 nucleotides are TGTGCCAGTAAGAGAGATTGGGGGGCTTTCCAGCCCCAGCATTTT.

The chain is built from TRBV27 and TRBJ1-4; D remains ambiguous. CDR3 size: 13 residues. Germline assignment: CDR1 MNHEY and CDR2 SMNVEV (reference sequence). With 5 bases removed from V and 4 bases from J, the gap between germline ends came to 8 bases. This CDR3 is CASSEGNNEKLFF. The CDR3 coding sequence is TGTGCCAGCAGTGAAGGGAATAATGAAAAACTGTTTTTT.

This sequence joins TRBV28 and TRBJ2-7; D is perhaps TRBD1 (8 bases). Deletions cut 4 bases from V and 5 bases from J, with 18 bases between. The CDR3 covers 15 residues. Germline loops: CDR1 MDHEN, CDR2 SYDVKM. CDR3: CASSSAGQGGDEQYF. For the CDR3, the DNA is TGTGCCAGCAGTTCAGCCGGACAGGGAGGGGACGAGCAGTACTTC.

The chain recombines TRBV19 with TRBJ2-7; 7 bases agree with TRBD2. Losses at the gene ends were 9 bases for V and 5 bases for J; bases not matched to a gene: 16. This CDR3 spans 15 amino acids. Germline CDR1 is LNHDA and CDR2 is SQIVND (reference sequence). This CDR3 reads CASSLAVGGPHEQYF. CDR3 nucleotide sequence: TGTGCCAGCAGCTTAGCCGTGGGAGGGCCCCACGAGCAGTACTTC.

This clonotype turned up a few times. The V gene is TRBV7-2, the J gene TRBJ1-1; TRBD1 might be the D (5 bases). Germline loops: CDR1 SGHTA, CDR2 FQGNSA. Trimming cost V 7 bases and J 2 bases, with 11 bases left between them. The CDR3 extends over 13 amino acids. This CDR3 reads CASNKQVNTEAFF. The CDR3 DNA is TGTGCCAGCAACAAACAGGTTAACACTGAAGCTTTCTTT.

V is TRBV7-2 and J is TRBJ1-1; D gene uncertain. The V and J ends lost 3 bases and 10 bases respectively, with 9 bases between them. Germline V gives CDR1 SGHTA, CDR2 FQGNSA. The CDR3 has 11 residues. CDR3 region: CASSLYSGAFF. Here the CDR3 DNA reads TGTGCCAGCAGCTTGTATTCTGGAGCTTTCTTT. Full variable domain (missing parts from reference TRBV7-2 and TRBJ1-1): GAGVSQSPSNKVTEKGKDVELRCDPISGHTALYWYRQSLGQGLEFLIYFQGNSAPDKSGLPSDRFSAERTGGSVSTLTIQRTQQEDSAVYLCASSLYSGAFFGQGTRLTVV.

This clonotype turned up a few times. The rearrangement joins TRBV30 to TRBJ2-2; TRBD1 is a possible D gene (6 bases). This CDR3 contains 14 residues. Trimming removed 3 bases from V and 5 bases from J, with 13 bases in between. Germline lookup yields CDR1 GTSNPN and CDR2 SVGIG (reference sequence). The CDR3 DNA reads as TGTGCCTGGAGACTTCAGGGGAGTACCGGGGAGCTGTTTTTT. It is translated as CAWRLQGSTGELFF.

This clonotype was detected many times. This rearrangement joins TRBV25-1 to TRBJ2-1, with D possibly TRBD2 on 5 matching bases. This CDR3 has 16 residues. V lost 3 bases and J lost 10, with 22 bases in between. Germline V lookup: CDR1 MGHDK, CDR2 SYGVNS. The CDR3 DNA sequence: TGTGCCAGCAGTGAGTTAGGGAGTTCCTGGAACGACGAGCAGTTCTTC. Its translation: CASSELGSSWNDEQFF.

The V gene is TRBV4-3, the J gene TRBJ2-5; D is unclear. With the DNA end fitting TRBJ2-7 better, the J assignment may be wrong. The CDR3 runs 13 residues. Germline-derived CDR1 and CDR2 are LGHNA and YSLEER. The CDR3 here is CASSQDRSLEQYF. CDR3 bases: TGCGCCAGCAGCCAAGATCGATCTCTCGAGCAGTACTTC.

The gene calls are TRBV7-8 and TRBJ1-6; D gene uncertain. This CDR3 contains 14 residues. Germline-derived CDR1 and CDR2 are SGHVS and FQNEAQ. V lost 1 base, J lost 12 bases, and 13 bases lay in between. The CDR3 loop reads CASSLEARREPLHF. The CDR3 DNA sequence: TGTGCCAGCAGCTTAGAAGCCAGGCGCGAACCCCTCCACTTT.

The J gene is TRBJ2-2, the V gene TRBV6-2 or TRBV6-3; D is perhaps TRBD2 (5 bases). The CDR3 contains 13 residues. Trimming pared 2 bases from V and 5 bases from J, leaving 6 bases between. Per the germline V gene, CDR1 is MNHEY and CDR2 is SVGEGT. CDR3 DNA: TGTGCCAGCAGTTACACGGGAACCGGGGAGCTGTTTTTT. It encodes CASSYTGTGELFF.

The chain uses TRBV27 and TRBJ1-2; possibly TRBD1 for D (6 bases). From germline, CDR1 is MNHEY and CDR2 SMNVEV (reference sequence). This CDR3 is 16 amino acids long. V lost 6 bases and J 8 bases, leaving 25 bases between the germline ends. The CDR3 loop reads CASSRSGVQGGGGYTF. Here the CDR3 DNA reads TGTGCCAGCAGCCGAAGTGGGGTACAAGGGGGAGGAGGCTACACCTTC.

A word on this clonotype: Relative to the germline gene, one junction end is altered; a read error may explain this. This chain links TRBV19 with TRBJ2-5, with D unclear. Germline V gene sequence: CDR1 LNHDA, CDR2 SQIVND (reference sequence). The CDR3 runs 14 residues. CDR3 loop: CASSVSADQEAQYF. The CDR3 bases are TGTGCCAGTAGCGTATCGGCGGATCAAGAGGCCCAGTACTTC.

The J gene is TRBJ2-7, the V gene TRBV7-2, with 7 positions matching TRBD2. Germline trimming cut 0 bases from V and 5 bases from J; bases unmatched to any gene: 10. The CDR3 totals 16 residues. CDR1 and CDR2 from the germline V gene are SGHTA and FQGNSA. CDR3 in DNA: TGTGCCAGCAGCTTAGCGGTTGGGGGGGGTTTCCACGAGCAGTACTTC. Its protein product is CASSLAVGGGFHEQYF.

The rearrangement uses TRBV11-2 and TRBJ1-6; 9 nucleotides agree with TRBD1. Germline assignment: CDR1 SGHAT and CDR2 FQNNGV. Unmatched junction bases numbered 6, after V lost 5 bases and J lost 10 bases. The CDR3 totals 14 residues. The CDR3 region has the DNA TGTGCCAGCAGCAGGGACAGGGAAAACTCACCCCTCCACTTT. Amino acid sequence: CASSRDRENSPLHF.

There are a few counts of this clonotype. J is TRBJ1-2 and V is TRBV7-9; D call uncertain. The CDR3 spans 13 residues. V lost 1 base and J lost 6, with 9 bases in between. The V gene's germline CDR1 is SEHNR and CDR2 FQNEAQ (reference sequence). The DNA for the CDR3 is TGTGCCAGCAGCTTAGGCCCGGAGGATGGCTACACCTTC. It codes for CASSLGPEDGYTF.

This clonotype was detected only once. The junction shows a germline mismatch at one end, possibly a read error. The chain couples TRBV20-1 to TRBJ1-1; D not resolved. Per the germline V gene, CDR1 is DFQATT and CDR2 is SNEGSKA (reference sequence). The CDR3 sequence is 15 residues long. The CDR3 loop reads CSAKQTPDPTTEALF. The CDR3 bases are TGCAGTGCCAAACAGACCCCCGACCCCACGACTGAAGCTTTGTTT.

This chain joins TRBV2 and TRBJ2-5; possible D gene TRBD1, 5 bases. V lost 8 bases and J 2 bases, leaving 12 bases between the germline ends. This CDR3 region has 13 residues. Germline-derived CDR1 and CDR2 are SNHLY and FYNNEI. The DNA of the CDR3 is TGTGCCAGCGGTGGGGCAGATCAAGAGACCCAGTACTTC. Its translation is CASGGADQETQYF.